This is a list of T cell receptor beta chains from one sample in a study of T cell responses to AZD1222 COVID-19 vaccine. Clones were read by immunoSEQ multiplex PCR, and TCRdb kept only the in-frame ones, dropping some. The table lists tens of thousands of clones, approximately 88% of them singletons. The specimen was peripheral blood, collected 28 days after the second dose of the MenACWY control vaccine. The receptors stem from an adult who received the MenACWY meningococcal vaccine as a control. Each CDR3 is given with its conserved first and last residue. D genes are given only for firm matches. Clone sizes are given selectively: once, few, many, or a class where the clone is expanded.

V gene: TRBV7-2
D gene: TRBD2
J gene: TRBJ2-1
clone size: -
CDR3 length: 16
CDR3 protein: CASSLGGLAGVHEQFF
CDR3 DNA: TGTGCCAGCAGCTTAGGGGGGCTAGCGGGGGTACATGAGCAGTTCTTC

V gene: TRBV7-2
D gene: -
J gene: TRBJ2-7
clone size: -
CDR3 length: 16
CDR3 protein: CASSLSISVGSYEQYF
CDR3 DNA: TGTGCCAGCAGCTTATCGATCAGTGTTGGATCCTACGAGCAGTACTTC

V gene: TRBV5-6
D gene: -
J gene: TRBJ2-3
clone size: -
CDR3 length: 16
CDR3 protein: CASSLFTGVLTDTQYF
CDR3 DNA: TGTGCCAGCAGCTTATTTACAGGAGTCCTCACAGATACGCAGTATTTT

V gene: TRBV5-6
D gene: TRBD2
J gene: TRBJ2-1
clone size: -
CDR3 length: 15
CDR3 protein: CASRGGLAVYNEQFF
CDR3 DNA: TGTGCCAGCAGAGGGGGACTAGCGGTCTACAATGAGCAGTTCTTC

V gene: TRBV2
D gene: TRBD1
J gene: TRBJ2-7
clone size: -
CDR3 length: 12
CDR3 protein: CASSRDSYEQYF
CDR3 DNA: TGTGCCAGCAGCCGGGACAGTTACGAGCAGTACTTC

V gene: TRBV2
D gene: -
J gene: TRBJ2-5
clone size: -
CDR3 length: 15
CDR3 protein: CASSEGPGGQETQYF
CDR3 DNA: TGTGCCAGCAGTGAAGGGCCAGGGGGGCAAGAGACCCAGTACTTC

V gene: TRBV24-1
D gene: -
J gene: TRBJ1-5
clone size: -
CDR3 length: 17
CDR3 protein: CATSDGRGVQRYQPQHF
CDR3 DNA: TGTGCCACCAGTGATGGTCGGGGCGTACAGCGATATCAGCCCCAGCATTTT

V gene: TRBV14
D gene: -
J gene: TRBJ2-1
clone size: once
CDR3 length: 15
CDR3 protein: CASSQTQTVTNEQFF
CDR3 DNA: TGTGCCAGCAGCCAAACCCAGACAGTCACGAATGAGCAGTTCTTC

V gene: TRBV24-1
D gene: -
J gene: TRBJ2-1
clone size: -
CDR3 length: 15
CDR3 protein: CATSAAGSSYNEQFF
CDR3 DNA: TGTGCCACCAGTGCCGCGGGGAGCTCCTACAATGAGCAGTTCTTC

V gene: TRBV28
D gene: -
J gene: TRBJ2-3
clone size: once
CDR3 length: 16
CDR3 protein: CASSFLRVPITDTQYF
CDR3 DNA: TGTGCCAGCAGTTTCCTCCGGGTTCCCATCACAGATACGCAGTATTTT

V gene: TRBV10-1
D gene: -
J gene: TRBJ2-4
clone size: -
CDR3 length: 14
CDR3 protein: CASSPPGAKNIQYF
CDR3 DNA: TGCGCCAGCAGTCCCCCCGGAGCCAAAAACATTCAGTACTTC

V gene: TRBV30
D gene: -
J gene: TRBJ1-6
clone size: few
CDR3 length: 13
CDR3 protein: CAWNKTPNSPLHF
CDR3 DNA: TGTGCCTGGAATAAAACCCCGAATTCACCCCTCCACTTT

V gene: TRBV6-1
D gene: -
J gene: TRBJ1-1
clone size: once
CDR3 length: 17
CDR3 protein: CASSEALRVGYETEAFF
CDR3 DNA: TGTGCCAGCAGTGAAGCGCTTCGAGTGGGATACGAGACTGAAGCTTTCTTT

V gene: TRBV18
D gene: -
J gene: TRBJ2-1
clone size: few
CDR3 length: 14
CDR3 protein: CASSPVLGGNEQFF
CDR3 DNA: TGTGCCAGCTCACCAGTTCTAGGGGGTAATGAGCAGTTCTTC

V gene: TRBV29-1
D gene: TRBD1
J gene: TRBJ2-7
clone size: -
CDR3 length: 13
CDR3 protein: CSAGTGDRYEQYF
CDR3 DNA: TGCAGCGCAGGGACAGGGGATCGCTACGAGCAGTACTTC

V gene: TRBV11-3
D gene: TRBD1
J gene: TRBJ2-3
clone size: -
CDR3 length: 14
CDR3 protein: CASSPGQGSDTQYF
CDR3 DNA: TGTGCCAGCAGCCCCGGACAGGGATCGGATACGCAGTATTTT

V gene: TRBV6-5
D gene: -
J gene: TRBJ1-1
clone size: -
CDR3 length: 14
CDR3 protein: CASSALQGATEAFF
CDR3 DNA: TGTGCCAGCAGCGCTCTGCAGGGTGCGACTGAAGCTTTCTTT

V gene: TRBV28
D gene: -
J gene: TRBJ2-7
clone size: -
CDR3 length: 15
CDR3 protein: CASSRPRGVSYEQYF
CDR3 DNA: TGTGCCAGCAGTCGCCCCCGCGGGGTCTCCTACGAGCAGTACTTC

V gene: TRBV6-1
D gene: -
J gene: TRBJ2-3
clone size: -
CDR3 length: 12
CDR3 protein: CASSENVDTQYF
CDR3 DNA: TGTGCCAGCAGTGAAAACGTAGATACGCAGTATTTT

V gene: TRBV29-1
D gene: -
J gene: TRBJ2-5
clone size: -
CDR3 length: 12
CDR3 protein: CSVEDLQETQYF
CDR3 DNA: TGCAGCGTTGAAGATCTCCAAGAGACCCAGTACTTC

V gene: TRBV18
D gene: TRBD1
J gene: TRBJ1-1
clone size: -
CDR3 length: 15
CDR3 protein: CASSLGQDRRKGAFF
CDR3 DNA: TGTGCCAGCTCACTCGGACAGGATCGGCGCAAGGGGGCTTTCTTT

V gene: TRBV15
D gene: -
J gene: TRBJ1-2
clone size: -
CDR3 length: 15
CDR3 protein: CATSRDLTGQRGYTF
CDR3 DNA: TGTGCCACCAGCAGAGATCTAACAGGGCAACGTGGCTACACCTTC

V gene: TRBV5-1
D gene: -
J gene: TRBJ2-1
clone size: -
CDR3 length: 11
CDR3 protein: CASSSGAEQFF
CDR3 DNA: TGCGCCAGCAGCTCTGGCGCTGAGCAGTTCTTC

V gene: TRBV28
D gene: -
J gene: TRBJ2-3
clone size: -
CDR3 length: 15
CDR3 protein: CASVTHPPSADTQYF
CDR3 DNA: TGTGCCAGCGTAACCCACCCCCCCTCGGCAGATACGCAGTATTTT

V gene: TRBV7-8
D gene: -
J gene: TRBJ2-1
clone size: -
CDR3 length: 15
CDR3 protein: CASILEAAGYNEQFF
CDR3 DNA: TGTGCCAGCATTTTAGAGGCTGCGGGGTACAATGAGCAGTTCTTC

V gene: TRBV7-3
D gene: -
J gene: TRBJ2-5
clone size: -
CDR3 length: 13
CDR3 protein: CASSRGNQETQYF
CDR3 DNA: TGTGCCAGCAGCAGGGGAAATCAAGAGACCCAGTACTTC

V gene: TRBV5-4
D gene: -
J gene: TRBJ1-6
clone size: -
CDR3 length: 16
CDR3 protein: CASSWGLSSYNSPLHF
CDR3 DNA: TGTGCCAGCAGCTGGGGACTCAGCTCCTATAATTCACCCCTCCACTTT

V gene: TRBV24-1
D gene: TRBD1
J gene: TRBJ2-7
clone size: -
CDR3 length: 13
CDR3 protein: CATSGTGGSRQYF
CDR3 DNA: TGTGCCACCAGCGGGACAGGGGGATCTCGGCAGTACTTC

V gene: TRBV30
D gene: TRBD2
J gene: TRBJ2-7
clone size: -
CDR3 length: 14
CDR3 protein: CAWRASGSSYEQYF
CDR3 DNA: TGTGCCTGGAGAGCTAGCGGATCCTCCTACGAGCAGTACTTC

V gene: TRBV19
D gene: -
J gene: TRBJ2-5
clone size: once
CDR3 length: 14
CDR3 protein: CASSIRGAGETQYF
CDR3 DNA: TGTGCCAGTAGTATCCGGGGGGCAGGAGAGACCCAGTACTTC

V gene: TRBV28
D gene: TRBD2
J gene: TRBJ2-1
clone size: -
CDR3 length: 12
CDR3 protein: CATAGVSNEQFF
CDR3 DNA: TGTGCCACCGCGGGAGTTTCGAATGAGCAGTTCTTC

V gene: TRBV10-2
D gene: -
J gene: TRBJ2-5
clone size: -
CDR3 length: 14
CDR3 protein: CASTNRGGGETQYF
CDR3 DNA: TGCGCCAGTACCAACAGGGGAGGCGGCGAGACCCAGTACTTC

V gene: TRBV28
D gene: -
J gene: TRBJ1-5
clone size: -
CDR3 length: 15
CDR3 protein: CASSPVLGANQPQHF
CDR3 DNA: TGTGCCAGCAGTCCCGTATTAGGGGCGAACCAGCCCCAGCATTTT

V gene: TRBV9
D gene: -
J gene: TRBJ2-1
clone size: -
CDR3 length: 16
CDR3 protein: CASSVEGGISYNEQFF
CDR3 DNA: TGTGCCAGCAGCGTAGAGGGCGGCATCTCCTACAATGAGCAGTTCTTC

V gene: TRBV7-3
D gene: TRBD2
J gene: TRBJ2-1
clone size: -
CDR3 length: 16
CDR3 protein: CASSPLAGGTYNEQFF
CDR3 DNA: TGTGCCAGCAGCCCCTTAGCGGGAGGGACATACAATGAGCAGTTCTTC

V gene: TRBV6-5
D gene: TRBD1
J gene: TRBJ1-1
clone size: -
CDR3 length: 14
CDR3 protein: CASHRTGPNTEAFF
CDR3 DNA: TGTGCCAGCCATAGGACAGGGCCGAACACTGAAGCTTTCTTT

V gene: TRBV3-1/TRBV3-2
D gene: -
J gene: TRBJ2-3
clone size: -
CDR3 length: 13
CDR3 protein: CASSLGPSDTQYF
CDR3 DNA: TGTGCCAGCAGCCTCGGTCCGTCAGATACGCAGTATTTT

V gene: TRBV9
D gene: TRBD2
J gene: TRBJ2-4
clone size: medium-sized
CDR3 length: 15
CDR3 protein: CASSVRAGGKNIQYF
CDR3 DNA: TGTGCCAGCAGCGTTAGAGCGGGAGGGAAAAACATTCAGTACTTC

V gene: TRBV6-4
D gene: -
J gene: TRBJ2-2
clone size: -
CDR3 length: 14
CDR3 protein: CASSEGADTGELFF
CDR3 DNA: TGTGCCAGCAGTGAAGGGGCCGACACCGGGGAGCTGTTTTTT

V gene: TRBV11-2
D gene: -
J gene: TRBJ2-7
clone size: -
CDR3 length: 14
CDR3 protein: CASSVTWGPYEQYF
CDR3 DNA: TGTGCCAGCAGCGTAACCTGGGGACCCTACGAGCAGTACTTC

V gene: TRBV27
D gene: -
J gene: TRBJ1-2
clone size: once
CDR3 length: 14
CDR3 protein: CASSPTGYNYGYTF
CDR3 DNA: TGTGCCAGCAGTCCTACAGGGTATAACTATGGCTACACCTTC

V gene: TRBV6-5
D gene: TRBD1
J gene: TRBJ2-7
clone size: once
CDR3 length: 16
CDR3 protein: CASSYGGTGGLDEQYF
CDR3 DNA: TGTGCCAGCAGTTACGGGGGGACAGGGGGACTGGACGAGCAGTACTTC

V gene: TRBV14
D gene: -
J gene: TRBJ1-2
clone size: -
CDR3 length: 13
CDR3 protein: CASTRTVNYGYTF
CDR3 DNA: TGTGCCAGCACTCGGACAGTGAACTATGGCTACACCTTC

V gene: TRBV5-4
D gene: -
J gene: TRBJ2-7
clone size: -
CDR3 length: 15
CDR3 protein: CASSLAGSGSYEQYF
CDR3 DNA: TGTGCCAGCAGCTTGGCCGGGAGTGGTTCCTACGAGCAGTACTTC

V gene: TRBV6-4
D gene: -
J gene: TRBJ1-5
clone size: -
CDR3 length: 17
CDR3 protein: CASNQGGPKRLNQPQHF
CDR3 DNA: TGTGCCAGCAACCAGGGAGGGCCGAAGAGACTCAATCAGCCCCAGCATTTT

V gene: TRBV28
D gene: TRBD2
J gene: TRBJ2-3
clone size: -
CDR3 length: 16
CDR3 protein: CASSPSSGPSTDTQYF
CDR3 DNA: TGTGCCAGCAGCCCTTCTAGCGGACCTAGCACAGATACGCAGTATTTT